This T cell receptor beta chain was captured in a study of T cell responses to AZD1222 COVID-19 vaccine. Trimming took 5 bases from V and 4 from J; bases not matched to a gene: 4. Germline CDR1 ENHRY, CDR2 SYGVKD. This CDR3 comprises 13 residues. The repertoire was sequenced with immunoSEQ multiplex PCR; TCRdb's copy has only in-frame clones and lacks some. The table has about 180,000 clones, 90% seen once. This clone was counted once. The V call is TRBV10-3, the J call TRBJ1-1; 7 bases fit TRBD1. The input for sequencing was peripheral blood, taken on day 0 of AZD1222 vaccination. The TCR originated in an adult in good health. CDR3 sequence reads: CAISPQGTTEAFF. The CDR3 coding sequence is TGTGCCATCAGTCCACAGGGGACCACTGAAGCTTTCTTT.